A selection of T cell receptor beta chains follows, all from one sample in a study of cytomegalovirus exposure and HLA in healthy donors. Method: immunoSEQ multiplex PCR; TCRdb's copy keeps in-frame clones and lacks some. The table has about 250,000 clones, 75% to 85% seen once. Sequencing was done on a sample of PBMCs. The receptors shown here come from a girl aged 2-10 years in good health and CMV-seronegative. The CDR3 runs from the conserved cysteine through the conserved F or W. A D gene is named only where the DNA matches it firmly. A clone size is listed for some rows: how often the clone was seen (once, few, many), or a class if it is expanded.

TRBJ2-7,TRBV28,-,-,TGTGCCAGCGGAGAGACCTACGAGCAGTACTTC,CASGETYEQYF
TRBJ1-3,TRBV5-8,-,few,TGTGCCAGCAGCTCGAGTCGAGGAGGTGGAAACACCATATATTTT,CASSSSRGGGNTIYF
TRBJ2-5,TRBV11-2,-,-,TGTGCCAGCAGCTTAGTTGCCGGTTCATTGGAGACCCAGTACTTC,CASSLVAGSLETQYF
TRBJ1-2,TRBV29-1,TRBD1,-,TGCAGCGTTGGGGGGACAGGGGGCTCCTATGGCTACACCTTC,CSVGGTGGSYGYTF
TRBJ1-1,TRBV10-3,TRBD1,-,TGTGCCATCAGGTCAGGGGGCGCCGGCACTGAAGCTTTCTTT,CAIRSGGAGTEAFF
TRBJ2-7,TRBV7-2,-,-,TGTGCCAGCAGCTTAGGTTATGGCGGGACCCCCTACGAGCAGTACTTC,CASSLGYGGTPYEQYF
TRBJ2-7,TRBV6-5,TRBD1,-,TGTGCCAGCACCGGACAGGCCGGCCCCTACGAGCAGTACTTC,CASTGQAGPYEQYF
TRBJ2-7,TRBV27,TRBD1,-,TGTGCCAGCAGTGGTGGGACAGGCTTCTACGAGCAGTACTTC,CASSGGTGFYEQYF
TRBJ1-1,TRBV5-5,TRBD1,-,TGTGCCAGCAGCTTATCTGGGACAGGGCCAACTGAAGCTTTCTTT,CASSLSGTGPTEAFF
TRBJ1-2,TRBV27,TRBD1,-,TGTGCCAGCAGAAAGACTCAGACAGGGATCGGCTCGGGCTACACCTTC,CASRKTQTGIGSGYTF
TRBJ1-1,TRBV28,TRBD1,-,TGTGCCAGCAGGATTGGAAACGACAGGGGGTACACTGAAGCTTTCTTT,CASRIGNDRGYTEAFF